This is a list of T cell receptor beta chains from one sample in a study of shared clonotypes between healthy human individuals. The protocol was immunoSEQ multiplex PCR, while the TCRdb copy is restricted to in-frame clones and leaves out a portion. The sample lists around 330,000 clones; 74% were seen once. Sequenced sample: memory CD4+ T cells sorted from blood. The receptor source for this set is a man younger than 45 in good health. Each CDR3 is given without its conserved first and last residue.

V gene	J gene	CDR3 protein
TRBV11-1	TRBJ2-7	ASSSRNGYEQY
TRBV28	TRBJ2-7	ASSFSQLYEQY
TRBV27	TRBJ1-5	ASSGLRDAGAYNQPQH
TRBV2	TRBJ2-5	ASSEGLAEETQY
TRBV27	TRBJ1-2	ASSSSTGTQRVYGYT
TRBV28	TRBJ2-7	ASSSLVDKAPSEEQY
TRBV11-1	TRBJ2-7	ASSSRLAEYYEQY
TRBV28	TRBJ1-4	ASSFEGMDEKLF
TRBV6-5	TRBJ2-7	ASTGGGGDYEQY
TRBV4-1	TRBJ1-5	ASGPGDGHQPQH
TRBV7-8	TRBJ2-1	ASSLARNNEQF
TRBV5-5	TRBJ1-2	ASSHAGEGYGYT
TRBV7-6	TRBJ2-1	ASSLMAGQNEQF
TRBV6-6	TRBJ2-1	ATRSDTYNEQF
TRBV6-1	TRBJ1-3	ASSGGLGAGNTIY
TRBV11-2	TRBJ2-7	ASSLVWQPHYEQY
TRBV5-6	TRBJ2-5	ASSLDREGETQY
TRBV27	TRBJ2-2	ASSLLTGRVGGELF
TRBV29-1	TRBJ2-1	SVATSGSQAEQF
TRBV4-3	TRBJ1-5	ASSQDWGGKNRLKPQH
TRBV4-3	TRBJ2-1	ASSQDGWLAGRSYNEQF
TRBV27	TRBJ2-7	ASSLGRREYEQY
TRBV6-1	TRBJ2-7	ASSRGGPGEQY